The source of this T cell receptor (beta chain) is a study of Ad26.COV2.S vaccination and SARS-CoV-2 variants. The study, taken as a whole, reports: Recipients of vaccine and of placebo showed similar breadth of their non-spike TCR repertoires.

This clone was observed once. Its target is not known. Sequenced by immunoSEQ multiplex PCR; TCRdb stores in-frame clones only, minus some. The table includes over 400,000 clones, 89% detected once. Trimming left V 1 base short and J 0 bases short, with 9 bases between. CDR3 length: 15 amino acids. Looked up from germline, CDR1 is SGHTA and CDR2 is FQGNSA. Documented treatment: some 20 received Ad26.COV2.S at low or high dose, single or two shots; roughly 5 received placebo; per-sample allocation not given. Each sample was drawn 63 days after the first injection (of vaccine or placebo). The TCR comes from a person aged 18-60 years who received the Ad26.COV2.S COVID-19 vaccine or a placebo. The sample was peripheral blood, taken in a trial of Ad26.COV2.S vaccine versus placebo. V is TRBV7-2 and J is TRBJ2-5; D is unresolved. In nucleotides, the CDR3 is TGTGCCAGCAGCTTAGGGGCCGTGTACCAAGAGACCCAGTACTTC. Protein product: CASSLGAVYQETQYF.